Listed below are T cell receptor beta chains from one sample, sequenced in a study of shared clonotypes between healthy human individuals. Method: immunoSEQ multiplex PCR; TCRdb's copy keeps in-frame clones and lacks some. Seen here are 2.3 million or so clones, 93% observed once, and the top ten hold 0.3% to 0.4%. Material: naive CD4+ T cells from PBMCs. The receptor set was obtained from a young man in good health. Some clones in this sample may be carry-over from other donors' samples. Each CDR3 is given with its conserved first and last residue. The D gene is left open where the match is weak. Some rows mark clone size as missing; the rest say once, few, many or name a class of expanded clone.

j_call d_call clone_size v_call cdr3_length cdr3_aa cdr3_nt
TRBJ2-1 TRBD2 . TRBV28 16 CASSQTSGRARDEQFF TGTGCCAGCAGCCAAACTAGCGGGAGGGCCCGGGATGAGCAGTTCTTC
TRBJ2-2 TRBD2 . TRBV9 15 CASSVAGGDTGELFF TGTGCCAGCAGCGTAGCGGGAGGGGACACCGGGGAGCTGTTTTTT
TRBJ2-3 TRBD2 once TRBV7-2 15 CASSPGLAYADTQYF TGTGCCAGCAGCCCCGGACTAGCTTACGCAGATACGCAGTATTTT
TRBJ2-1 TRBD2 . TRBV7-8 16 CASSYYASGRADEQFF TGTGCCAGCAGCTATTACGCTAGCGGGAGGGCCGATGAGCAGTTCTTC
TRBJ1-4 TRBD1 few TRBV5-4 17 CASSRRPDRASNEKLFF TGTGCCAGCAGCCGTAGACCCGACAGGGCCAGTAATGAAAAACTGTTTTTT
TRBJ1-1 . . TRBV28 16 CASSFPRYRDNSQAFF TGTGCCAGCAGTTTTCCTCGCTACCGGGACAACTCGCAAGCTTTCTTT
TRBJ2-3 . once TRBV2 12 CASTSDTDTQYF TGTGCCAGCACTTCAGACACAGATACGCAGTATTTT
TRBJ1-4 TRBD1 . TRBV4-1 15 CASSQPRTGREKLFF TGCGCCAGCAGCCAACCCCGGACAGGACGAGAAAAACTGTTTTTT
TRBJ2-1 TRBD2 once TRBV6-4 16 CASSDGAGANYNEQFF TGTGCCAGCAGTGACGGGGCGGGAGCAAACTACAATGAGCAGTTCTTC
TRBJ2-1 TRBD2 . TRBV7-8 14 CASSFGGAGDEQFF TGTGCCAGCAGCTTCGGGGGAGCGGGGGATGAGCAGTTCTTC
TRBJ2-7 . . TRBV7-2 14 CASSPALVLGEQYF TGTGCCAGCAGCCCAGCGTTGGTGCTCGGCGAGCAGTACTTC
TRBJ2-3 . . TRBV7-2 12 CASSSSVDTQYF TGTGCCAGCAGCTCCTCGGTAGATACGCAGTATTTT
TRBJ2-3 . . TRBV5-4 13 CASNPPNRDTQYF TGTGCCAGCAACCCTCCAAACAGAGATACGCAGTATTTT
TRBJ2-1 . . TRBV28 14 CASSLGPSRYEQFF TGTGCCAGCAGTTTAGGTCCCTCTCGGTATGAGCAGTTCTTC
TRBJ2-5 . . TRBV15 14 CATSRGELKETQYF TGTGCCACCAGCAGAGGAGAGCTTAAAGAGACCCAGTACTTC
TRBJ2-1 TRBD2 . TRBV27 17 CASSFQRLALGADEQFF TGTGCCAGCAGTTTCCAACGACTAGCGCTGGGGGCTGATGAGCAGTTCTTC
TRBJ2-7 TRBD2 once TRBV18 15 CASSPGTSGRARQYF TGTGCCAGCTCACCGGGGACTAGCGGGAGGGCCCGACAGTACTTC
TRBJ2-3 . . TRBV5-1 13 CASSSGETDTQYF TGCGCCAGCAGCTCCGGGGAGACAGATACGCAGTATTTT
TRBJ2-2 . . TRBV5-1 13 CASSDQGPGELFF TGCGCCAGCAGCGATCAGGGGCCCGGGGAGCTGTTTTTT
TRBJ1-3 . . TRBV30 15 CAGVLAGVGGNTIYF TGTGCAGGCGTCTTGGCGGGGGTTGGTGGAAACACCATATATTTT
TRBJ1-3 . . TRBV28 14 CASRGRQYRNTIYF TGTGCCAGCAGGGGTCGGCAGTATCGAAACACCATATATTTT
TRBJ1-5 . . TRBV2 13 CASSEGEGQPQHF TGTGCCAGCAGTGAGGGCGAGGGTCAGCCCCAGCATTTT
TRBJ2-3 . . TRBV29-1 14 CSVVVYGHGDTQYF TGCAGCGTTGTTGTTTACGGCCACGGCGATACGCAGTATTTT
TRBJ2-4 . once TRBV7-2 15 CASSLIPGLNNIQYF TGTGCCAGCAGCTTAATCCCGGGACTTAACAACATTCAGTACTTC
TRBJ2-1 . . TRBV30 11 CAWSKYNEQFF TGTGCCTGGTCAAAGTACAATGAGCAGTTCTTC
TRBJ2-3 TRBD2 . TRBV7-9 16 CASSSQTSGRAGTQYF TGTGCCAGCAGCTCCCAAACTAGCGGGAGGGCCGGTACGCAGTATTTT
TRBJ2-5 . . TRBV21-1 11 CASSKVGTQYF TGTGCCAGCAGCAAAGTGGGGACCCAGTACTTC
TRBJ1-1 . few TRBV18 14 CASSPPSTGFEAFF TGTGCCAGCTCACCACCATCCACAGGATTTGAAGCTTTCTTT
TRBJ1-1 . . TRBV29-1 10 CSVGVAEAFF TGCAGCGTGGGGGTGGCTGAAGCTTTCTTT
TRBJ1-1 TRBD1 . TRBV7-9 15 CASSARTGGWAEAFF TGTGCCAGCAGCGCCCGAACAGGGGGGTGGGCTGAAGCTTTCTTT
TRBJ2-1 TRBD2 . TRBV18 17 CASSPIYSGNSYNEQFF TGTGCCAGCTCACCAATTTATAGCGGGAACTCCTACAATGAGCAGTTCTTC
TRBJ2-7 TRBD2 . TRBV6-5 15 CASSTLAGGTYEQYF TGTGCCAGCAGTACCTTAGCGGGAGGGACCTACGAGCAGTACTTC
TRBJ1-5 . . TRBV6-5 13 CASSYDLNQPQHF TGTGCCAGCAGTTACGACCTCAATCAGCCCCAGCATTTT
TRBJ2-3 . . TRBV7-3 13 CASTLGGTDTQYF TGTGCCAGTACATTAGGCGGAACAGATACGCAGTATTTT
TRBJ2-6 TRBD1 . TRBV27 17 CASRLLTGRKGANVLTF TGTGCCAGCAGACTCCTGACAGGGCGCAAAGGGGCCAACGTCCTGACTTTC
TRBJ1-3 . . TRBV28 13 CASSLRLGNTIYF TGTGCCAGCAGTCTCCGACTTGGAAACACCATATATTTT
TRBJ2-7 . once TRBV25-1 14 CASSEWAGAYEQYF TGTGCCAGCAGTGAATGGGCAGGGGCGTACGAGCAGTACTTC
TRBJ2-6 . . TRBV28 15 CASSRAQPGANVLTF TGTGCCAGCAGTCGGGCTCAGCCTGGGGCCAACGTCCTGACTTTC
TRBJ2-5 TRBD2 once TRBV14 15 CASSQEREGWRTQYF TGTGCCAGCAGCCAAGAGCGGGAGGGCTGGAGGACCCAGTACTTC
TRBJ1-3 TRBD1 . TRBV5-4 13 CASSQQGAHTIYF TGTGCCAGCAGTCAACAGGGGGCACACACCATATATTTT
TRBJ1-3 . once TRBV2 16 CASSSGSRSSGNTIYF TGTGCCAGCAGTTCAGGCTCCCGGAGCTCTGGAAACACCATATATTTT
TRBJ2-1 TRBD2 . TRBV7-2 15 CASSTPGTISNEQFF TGTGCCAGCAGCACTCCCGGGACTATCTCCAATGAGCAGTTCTTC
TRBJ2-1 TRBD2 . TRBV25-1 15 CASSEGLAGGNEQFF TGTGCCAGCAGTGAAGGACTAGCGGGAGGCAATGAGCAGTTCTTC
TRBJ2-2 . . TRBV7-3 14 CASSQGHRTGELFF TGTGCCAGCAGCCAAGGACACCGCACCGGGGAGCTGTTTTTT
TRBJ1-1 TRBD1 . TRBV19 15 CASRKGQLMNTEAFF TGTGCCAGTCGTAAGGGACAGCTTATGAACACTGAAGCTTTCTTT
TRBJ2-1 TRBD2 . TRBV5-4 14 CASSFSGYRNEQFF TGTGCCAGCAGCTTTAGCGGGTATAGGAATGAGCAGTTCTTC
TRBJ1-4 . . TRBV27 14 CASSLFIGGEELFF TGTGCCAGCAGTTTATTCATCGGGGGCGAGGAACTGTTTTTT
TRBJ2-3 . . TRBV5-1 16 CASSSTALAVTDTQYF TGCGCCAGCAGCTCGACAGCCCTAGCAGTAACAGATACGCAGTATTTT
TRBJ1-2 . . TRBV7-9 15 CASSLAGARGYGYTF TGTGCCAGCAGCTTAGCGGGGGCAAGGGGCTATGGCTACACCTTC
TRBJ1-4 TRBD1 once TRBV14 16 CASPRRDRGDGEKLFF TGTGCCAGCCCCAGGCGGGACAGGGGGGACGGTGAAAAACTGTTTTTT
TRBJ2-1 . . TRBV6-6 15 CASIVGGLSYNEQFF TGTGCCAGCATAGTCGGCGGCCTCTCCTACAATGAGCAGTTCTTC
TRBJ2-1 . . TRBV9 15 CASSVRLDSYNEQFF TGTGCCAGCAGCGTGAGACTGGATTCCTACAATGAGCAGTTCTTC
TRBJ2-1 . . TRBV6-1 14 CASRSSPSAISVLF TGTGCCAGCAGGTCATCCCCGTCGGCAATTAGCGTCCTCTTC
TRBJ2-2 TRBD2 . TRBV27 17 CANPPPGGPCGTGELFF TGTGCCAACCCTCCACCGGGAGGGCCTTGTGGCACCGGGGAGCTGTTTTTT
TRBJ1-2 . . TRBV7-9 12 CASSVDGYGYTF TGTGCCAGCAGCGTCGACGGCTATGGCTACACCTTC
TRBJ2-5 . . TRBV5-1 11 CASSRQETQYF TGCGCCAGCAGCCGGCAGGAGACCCAGTACTTC
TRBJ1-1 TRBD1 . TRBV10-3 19 CAISEPPGTELWGVTEAFF TGTGCCATCAGTGAGCCGCCCGGGACAGAGCTGTGGGGGGTGACTGAAGCTTTCTTT